A selection of T cell receptor beta chains follows, all from one sample in a study of HIV-infected patients and healthy controls. TCRdb used MiXCR to reprocess the 5' RACE reads, holding one entry per CDR3 protein. The sample shows roughly 10,000 distinct CDR3 sequences, 8% to 10% of them seen only once. Sequenced sample: blood. Source of these receptors: an adult in good health. CDR3s include the opening cysteine and the closing phenylalanine or tryptophan. D genes are given only for firm matches. Clone size is shown for a subset of rows, as once, few, many or a class of expanded clone.

j_call d_call clone_size v_call cdr3_aa cdr3_nt
TRBJ2-1 TRBD2 many TRBV9 CASSLLGGGANEQFF TGTGCCAGCAGCCTCTTGGGGGGGGGAGCGAATGAGCAGTTCTTC
TRBJ1-4 NA medium-sized TRBV5-8 CASRATGSQGEKLFF TGTGCCAGCAGAGCAACAGGGAGTCAGGGAGAAAAACTGTTTTTT
TRBJ2-1 TRBD2 medium-sized TRBV28 CASRWAGVNNEQFF TGTGCCAGCAGGTGGGCGGGGGTTAACAATGAGCAGTTCTTC
TRBJ2-2 NA NA TRBV9 CASSVARGVSTGELFF TGTGCCAGCAGCGTAGCCAGGGGGGTGAGCACCGGGGAGCTGTTTTTT
TRBJ2-3 NA many TRBV7-2 CASSLGVGASDTQYF TGTGCCAGCAGCTTAGGGGTGGGGGCGTCAGATACGCAGTATTTT
TRBJ1-1 NA NA TRBV28 CASSLRVEVEAFF TGTGCCAGCAGTTTACGTGTCGAGGTTGAAGCTTTCTTT
TRBJ1-1 NA NA TRBV11-2 CASSLGAGMKNTEAFF TGTGCCAGCAGCTTAGGGGCAGGGATGAAGAACACTGAAGCTTTCTTT
TRBJ2-7 TRBD1 many TRBV6-5 CASSYSGGGSSYEQYF TGTGCCAGCAGTTACTCAGGGGGCGGGTCCTCCTACGAGCAGTACTTC
TRBJ2-1 NA medium-sized TRBV14 CASSRRAQYNEQFF TGTGCCAGCAGCCGACGGGCACAATACAATGAGCAGTTCTTC
TRBJ1-1 NA medium-sized TRBV20-1 CSAPDTTEAFF TGCAGTGCTCCGGACACGACTGAAGCTTTCTTT
TRBJ2-7 TRBD1 many TRBV6-1 CASKGQGRRGQYF TGTGCCAGCAAGGGACAGGGGCGCAGGGGGCAGTACTTC
TRBJ1-5 NA medium-sized TRBV12-3/TRBV12-4 CASGGPPFDQPQHF TGTGCCAGCGGGGGCCCCCCGTTTGACCAGCCCCAGCATTTT
TRBJ2-5 NA many TRBV18 CASSPSIPSGETQYF TGTGCCAGCTCACCCTCCATCCCGTCCGGGGAGACCCAGTACTTC
TRBJ2-7 NA medium-sized TRBV5-1 CASSQDRAPYEQYF TGCGCCAGCAGCCAAGACCGGGCTCCCTACGAGCAGTACTTC
TRBJ2-7 NA medium-sized TRBV6-1 CASSRGFNEQYF TGTGCCAGCAGCAGAGGATTCAACGAGCAGTACTTC
TRBJ2-1 NA many TRBV5-4 CASSPKMGVSSYNEQFF TGTGCCAGCAGCCCCAAGATGGGGGTTAGCTCCTACAATGAGCAGTTCTTC
TRBJ2-1 TRBD1 many TRBV20-1 CSVGGQGYNEQFF TGCAGTGTTGGCGGACAGGGGTACAATGAGCAGTTCTTC
TRBJ2-1 TRBD1 medium-sized TRBV24-1 CATSPDRGSNEQFF TGTGCCACCAGTCCGGACAGGGGGTCGAATGAGCAGTTCTTC
TRBJ2-5 NA medium-sized TRBV12-3/TRBV12-4 CASSPTGETQYF TGTGCCAGCAGCCCGACCGGTGAGACCCAGTACTTC